This entry lists 11 T cell receptor beta chains sequenced from one sample in a study of blood T cell repertoires in COVID-19. TCRdb keeps only in-frame clones here, not all; method: immunoSEQ multiplex PCR. The repertoire holds fewer than 500,000 clones, with roughly 87% as singletons. The specimen sequenced was PBMCs or T cells enriched from blood (not recorded which). The receptors come from a woman between 18 and 30 years old who had recovered from COVID-19.

V gene TRBV7-8 combines with J gene TRBJ1-2, with 7 nucleotides matching TRBD1. CDR1 and CDR2 from the germline V gene are SGHVS and FQNEAQ. J lost 8 bases, V lost 5 bases, and 8 bases had no gene match. The CDR3 runs 13 residues. CDR3 sequence (DNA): TGTGCCAGCAGCACGACGACAGGGTTAGGCTACACCTTC. It encodes CASSTTTGLGYTF.

This chain connects TRBV2 to TRBJ2-7; a possible D gene is TRBD2 (6 bases). The CDR3 consists of 14 residues. V lost 3 bases to trimming and J lost 3 bases, with 12 bases between them. The germline gives CDR1 SNHLY, CDR2 FYNNEI. The CDR3 spells CASSDQVGGYEQYF. CDR3 nucleotide sequence: TGTGCCAGCAGTGACCAAGTCGGGGGCTACGAGCAGTACTTC.

The chain carries TRBV2 and TRBJ2-3; TRBD2 is a possible D gene (5 bases). The CDR3 is 12 residues long. The germline V and J ends were trimmed by 4 bases and 5 bases, with 7 bases remaining between them. Germline CDR1 reads SNHLY; CDR2 reads FYNNEI. The CDR3 loop reads CASSAGGDTQYF. In DNA form, the CDR3 reads TGTGCCAGCAGTGCCGGAGGAGATACGCAGTATTTT.

The chain links TRBV13 to TRBJ1-5; the D is unclear. CDR1 is PRHDT, CDR2 FYEKMQ, per germline (reference sequence). V was shortened by 3 bases and J by 6 bases, with 12 bases between the two germline ends. The CDR3 runs to 14 residues. The CDR3: CASSLADLTQPQHF. The CDR3 nucleotides are TGTGCCAGCAGCTTGGCGGATTTGACTCAGCCCCAGCATTTT.

This chain links TRBV11-2 with TRBJ2-5; 8 bases match TRBD1. This CDR3 comprises 16 residues. V lost 6 bases to trimming and J lost 5 bases; unmatched junction nucleotides: 14. In germline, CDR1 is SGHAT, CDR2 FQNNGV. The DNA of the CDR3 is TGTGCCAGCAGTCACCAAGAACCAGGGGGCATTGAGACCCAGTACTTC. Translated: CASSHQEPGGIETQYF.

The chain combines TRBV27 with TRBJ2-3, with a possible D match to TRBD2 (7 bases). Trimming removed 3 bases from V and 4 bases from J, with 17 bases in between. The germline CDR1 and CDR2 sequences are MNHEY and SMNVEV (reference sequence). The CDR3 is 16 amino acids. The CDR3 is CASSFHRGAMADTQYF. As DNA, the CDR3 is TGTGCCAGCAGTTTTCATCGGGGGGCTATGGCAGATACGCAGTATTTT.

This rearrangement joins TRBV5-1 to TRBJ1-1, with D hard to call. V was clipped by 5 bases and J by 1 base, with 9 bases between them. CDR3 length equals 13 residues. Looked up from germline, CDR1 is SGHRS and CDR2 is YFSETQ. The CDR3 region is CASRLSWNTEAFF. DNA of the CDR3: TGCGCCAGCAGATTAAGCTGGAACACTGAAGCTTTCTTT.

This clone was found a few times. Its ends do not fully match the called genes, so a read error is possible. The rearrangement links TRBV6-1 to TRBJ2-5; D is possibly TRBD1 (6 bases). CDR1 MNHNS and CDR2 SASEGT come from the germline V gene. The CDR3 is 13 residues long. As DNA, the CDR3 is TGTGCCAGCTGTGAAGGCAGGGGAGAGACCCAGTACTTC. It codes for CASCEGRGETQYF.

J is TRBJ2-7 and V is TRBV12-3 or TRBV12-4; D possibly matches TRBD1 or TRBD2 (6 bases each). The CDR3 consists of 13 residues. V dropped 8 bases and J dropped 8 bases, with 19 bases sitting between them. CDR3 sequence reads: CASVLGGTRQQYF. For the CDR3, the DNA is TGTGCCAGCGTTTTAGGGGGGACTCGCCAGCAGTACTTC.

V and J are TRBV5-1 and TRBJ2-7; a possible D gene is TRBD2 (5 bases). V shed 10 bases and J shed 0 bases, with 11 bases lying between them. CDR3 length: 12 residues. CDR1 is SGHRS and CDR2 is YFSETQ in the germline V gene. CDR3 DNA sequence: TGCGCCTTACGAGGGAGCTCCTACGAGCAGTACTTC. This codes for CALRGSSYEQYF.

In its sample, this clone was seen a few times. The V and J genes are TRBV19 and TRBJ1-2; unclear D gene. This CDR3 region has 14 residues. The V end lost 1 base, the J end lost 8 bases, and 14 bases lay between the germline ends. Germline values: CDR1 LNHDA, CDR2 SQIVND (reference sequence). CDR3 protein: CASSIGFVAGGYTF. CDR3 nucleotide sequence: TGTGCCAGTAGTATAGGCTTCGTCGCGGGGGGCTACACCTTC.